These 8 T cell receptor beta chains share one sample of origin, sequenced in a study of identical twins (dated by TCRdb to the mid-2010s). The library was generated by 5' RACE. The sequencer listed for this sample is Illumina HiSeq 2000. TCRdb trimmed the raw reads at Q25, called clones with MiXCR and kept productive beta chains. Every CDR3 protein is listed once, alongside the most common genes and DNA of its rows. This sample lists just over 500,000 distinct CDR3 sequences; roughly a fifth were detected once. The top ten clones comprise around 0.91% of the sample. These data also featured in a second study, about T cells expressing NK-cell markers.

The sample taken for sequencing was CD4+ T cells sorted from blood. The source of these receptors is a woman aged 18-35 years in good health.

This clonotype appeared many times. The V call is TRBV6-1, the J call TRBJ2-7; a weak D match, TRBD2 (5 bases). Germline V gives CDR1 MNHNS, CDR2 SASEGT. The germline V and J ends were trimmed by 6 bases and 5 bases, with 17 bases remaining between them. The CDR3 runs 14 residues. CDR3 protein: CASSPGLDRHEQYF. The CDR3 DNA sequence: TGTGCCAGCAGCCCCGGACTGGATCGACACGAGCAGTACTTC.

This clonotype was observed a handful of times. The rearrangement joins TRBV15 to TRBJ2-6, with D perhaps TRBD2 (5 bases). This CDR3 spans 17 amino acids. Deletions cut 0 bases from V and 0 bases from J, with 9 bases between. Germline loops: CDR1 LNHNV, CDR2 YYDKDF (reference sequence). CDR3 loop: CATSRDSALSGANVLTF. DNA for the CDR3: TGTGCCACCAGCAGAGATAGCGCCCTCTCTGGGGCCAACGTCCTGACTTTC.

This clonotype was detected only once. J is TRBJ2-1 and V is TRBV7-9; no clear D gene. The V gene's germline CDR1 is SEHNR and CDR2 FQNEAQ (reference sequence). The CDR3 has 15 amino acids. Between the trimmed V and J ends, which lost 5 bases and 2 bases, there was a span of 13 bases. The CDR3 DNA sequence: TGTGCCAGCAGCCTAGGCTCCCAGGCCTACAATGAGCAGTTCTTC. It specifies CASSLGSQAYNEQFF.

This clonotype has just a few counts. The J gene is TRBJ2-3, the V gene TRBV10-3, with D possibly matching TRBD1 (6 bases). Germline values: CDR1 ENHRY, CDR2 SYGVKD. The CDR3 extends over 13 amino acids. The V gene lost 3 bases and the J gene lost 4 bases, with 8 bases spanning the gap. CDR3: CAISETGSDTQYF. CDR3 bases: TGTGCCATCAGTGAAACAGGGTCAGATACGCAGTATTTT.

The J gene is TRBJ2-5, the V gene TRBV7-2; D is tentatively TRBD1 or TRBD2 (5 bases each). The CDR3 is 15 residues long. With 2 bases removed from V and 5 bases from J, the gap between germline ends came to 15 bases. In germline, CDR1 is SGHTA, CDR2 FQGNSA. The CDR3 DNA follows: TGTGCCAGCAGCTTACTAGCCTCCAAGGGGGAGACCCAGTACTTC. The encoded protein is CASSLLASKGETQYF.

This clonotype has more than one count but fewer than ten. This sequence joins TRBV28 and TRBJ1-2, with D possibly being TRBD1 (6 bases). The CDR3 contains 13 residues. Germline CDR1 MDHEN, CDR2 SYDVKM. The ends were cut back, 5 bases at V and 6 bases at J, with 13 bases in the middle. The CDR3 here is CASSIQGVDGYTF. As DNA, the CDR3 is TGTGCCAGCAGTATACAGGGTGTGGATGGCTACACCTTC.

V is TRBV7-7 and J is TRBJ2-7; 9 nucleotides line up with TRBD2. The CDR3 has 15 amino acids. Germline lookup yields CDR1 SSHAT and CDR2 FNYEAQ (reference sequence). Unmatched junction bases numbered 4, after V lost 1 base and J lost 3 bases. As DNA, the CDR3 is TGTGCCAGCAGCTTAGGAGCGGGAGGCGACTACGAGCAGTACTTC. It encodes CASSLGAGGDYEQYF.

This clonotype was found a few times. The rearrangement joins TRBV6-6 to TRBJ2-7; D not resolved. V was cut by 6 bases and J by 5 bases, with 14 bases left in between. The CDR3 length is 13 residues. Germline V gene data show CDR1 as MNHNY and CDR2 as SVGAGI (reference sequence). The CDR3 here is CASRKVVENEQYF. For the CDR3, the DNA is TGTGCCAGCAGGAAGGTAGTAGAGAACGAGCAGTACTTC.